These T cell receptor beta chains were read from a single sample in a study of blood T cell repertoires in COVID-19. Using immunoSEQ multiplex PCR, the repertoire was profiled, and TCRdb retains in-frame clones only, with some absent. The data contain about 60,000 clones, roughly 85% of them singletons. Sequencing was done on a sample of peripheral blood. Every receptor here comes from a man aged 40-49 years with acute or convalescent COVID-19. Each CDR3 is given with its conserved first and last residue. Fields, in order: clone size, D gene, V gene, J gene, CDR3 protein, CDR3 DNA. A D gene is named only where the DNA matches it firmly. Not every row has a clone size; where given, it reads once, few, many or a size class.

>once|-|TRBV2|TRBJ1-5
CASSVSQDYSNQPQHF
TGTGCCAGCAGTGTGTCACAGGACTATAGCAATCAGCCCCAGCATTTT
>once|-|TRBV3-1/TRBV3-2|TRBJ1-4
CASSQRAFNEKLFF
TGTGCCAGCAGCCAGAGGGCCTTTAATGAAAAACTGTTTTTT
>once|-|TRBV4-1|TRBJ2-7
CASSHLGGEEQYF
TGCGCCAGCAGCCACTTAGGGGGTGAGGAGCAGTACTTC
>-|TRBD2|TRBV7-3|TRBJ2-1
CASSFPGRGHNEQFF
TGTGCCAGCAGCTTCCCGGGGAGGGGCCACAATGAGCAGTTCTTC
>-|-|TRBV7-2|TRBJ2-5
CASSSDSVGAQYF
TGTGCCAGCAGCTCCGACTCTGTAGGGGCCCAGTACTTC
>-|-|TRBV5-1|TRBJ2-5
CASSLGLGTNGGETQYF
TGCGCCAGCAGCTTGGGTCTGGGGACCAACGGAGGGGAGACCCAGTACTTC
>-|-|TRBV4-1|TRBJ2-5
CARKKRVFSGQQETQYF
TGCGCCAGGAAAAAAAGGGTTTTTAGTGGACAGCAAGAGACCCAGTACTTC
>-|TRBD1|TRBV25-1|TRBJ1-2
CASISSGGGGYTF
TGTGCCAGCATCTCCTCAGGGGGCGGTGGCTACACCTTC
>-|TRBD1|TRBV6-5|TRBJ1-6
CASRTGTGSFSPLHF
TGTGCCAGCAGAACCGGGACAGGGTCTTTTTCACCCCTCCACTTT
>-|TRBD1|TRBV5-1|TRBJ1-1
CASSPWDRGLGSASAFF
TGCGCCAGCAGCCCGTGGGACAGGGGGCTCGGGAGTGCGTCAGCTTTCTTT
>-|-|TRBV9|TRBJ2-2
CASSVGGRGTGELFF
TGTGCCAGCAGCGTAGGGGGGCGAGGTACCGGGGAGCTGTTTTTT
>-|TRBD1|TRBV2|TRBJ1-2
CASYPRTGAGVGGYTF
TGTGCCAGCTACCCTCGGACAGGGGCCGGGGTTGGTGGCTACACCTTC
>-|-|TRBV7-8|TRBJ1-2
CASSLAEGIYGYTF
TGTGCCAGCAGCTTAGCGGAGGGAATATATGGCTACACCTTC
>-|-|TRBV7-4|TRBJ1-2
CASSSKGKGPAGFPNYGYTF
TGTGCCAGCAGCTCAAAAGGGAAGGGACCCGCGGGATTTCCTAACTATGGCTACACCTTC
>-|-|TRBV11-2|TRBJ2-3
CASSLTLRISTDTQYF
TGTGCCAGCAGCTTGACTCTGCGCATTAGCACAGATACGCAGTATTTT
>-|TRBD1|TRBV19|TRBJ1-6
CASSSDRASNTLHF
TGTGCCAGTAGTTCAGACAGGGCATCTAACACCCTCCACTTT
>-|-|TRBV5-8|TRBJ2-5
CASSHLRGQETQYF
TGTGCCAGCAGTCATTTAAGGGGCCAAGAGACCCAGTACTTC
>-|-|TRBV11-3|TRBJ1-6
CASSRTDSLYNSPLHF
TGTGCCAGCAGCCGGACAGATAGCCTCTATAATTCACCCCTCCACTTT
>-|TRBD1|TRBV19|TRBJ1-5
CASSWDRVVGQPQHF
TGTGCCAGTAGTTGGGACAGGGTGGTCGGGCAGCCCCAGCATTTT
>-|-|TRBV21-1|TRBJ2-1
CASSPGLAGAYNEQFF
TGTGCCAGCAGTCCCGGACTAGCGGGAGCCTACAATGAGCAGTTCTTC